This is a list of T cell receptor beta chains from one sample in a study of T cell responses to AZD1222 COVID-19 vaccine. Method: immunoSEQ multiplex PCR; TCRdb's copy keeps in-frame clones and lacks some. The table has around 150,000 clones, about nine tenths seen once. The material sequenced was peripheral blood, taken on day 0 of AZD1222 vaccination. Receptors originate from an adult in good health. Both conserved end residues are part of each CDR3. Each record gives: D gene, clone size, V gene, J gene, CDR3 protein, CDR3 DNA. The D gene is left open where the match is weak. Not all rows give a size; the values are once, few, many and, for expanded clones, a class.

d_call: .
clone_size: .
v_call: TRBV5-1
j_call: TRBJ2-2
cdr3_aa: CASSLARGRAGELFF
cdr3_nt: TGCGCCAGCAGCTTGGCCCGCGGTAGGGCCGGGGAGCTGTTTTTT

d_call: TRBD1
clone_size: few
v_call: TRBV19
j_call: TRBJ1-2
cdr3_aa: CASSTDRGSYGYTF
cdr3_nt: TGTGCCAGTAGTACGGACAGGGGTAGCTATGGCTACACCTTC

d_call: .
clone_size: .
v_call: TRBV5-1
j_call: TRBJ2-5
cdr3_aa: CASRTAQETQYF
cdr3_nt: TGCGCCAGCAGGACAGCTCAAGAGACCCAGTACTTC

d_call: .
clone_size: .
v_call: TRBV20-1
j_call: TRBJ1-1
cdr3_aa: CSARGNTEAFF
cdr3_nt: TGCAGTGCTAGGGGGAACACTGAAGCTTTCTTT

d_call: .
clone_size: .
v_call: TRBV7-9
j_call: TRBJ1-1
cdr3_aa: CASSLGAGAENTEAFF
cdr3_nt: TGTGCCAGCAGCTTAGGCGCGGGGGCAGAGAACACTGAAGCTTTCTTT

d_call: .
clone_size: .
v_call: TRBV10-3
j_call: TRBJ1-5
cdr3_aa: CAISESKDQPQHF
cdr3_nt: TGTGCCATCAGTGAGTCTAAGGATCAGCCCCAGCATTTT

d_call: TRBD1
clone_size: .
v_call: TRBV12-5
j_call: TRBJ2-2
cdr3_aa: CASKGQWGTGELFF
cdr3_nt: TGTGCTAGTAAGGGACAGTGGGGTACCGGGGAGCTGTTTTTT

d_call: .
clone_size: .
v_call: TRBV11-2
j_call: TRBJ2-3
cdr3_aa: CASSEGLEDTQYF
cdr3_nt: TGTGCCAGCAGCGAGGGCTTGGAAGATACGCAGTATTTT

d_call: .
clone_size: once
v_call: TRBV5-1
j_call: TRBJ1-1
cdr3_aa: CASSLYPVMNTEAFF
cdr3_nt: TGCGCCAGCAGCTTGTATCCAGTCATGAACACTGAAGCTTTCTTT

d_call: TRBD1
clone_size: .
v_call: TRBV7-9
j_call: TRBJ1-2
cdr3_aa: CASSVTGGVGYTF
cdr3_nt: TGTGCCAGCAGCGTCACAGGGGGCGTTGGCTACACCTTC

d_call: .
clone_size: .
v_call: TRBV6-5
j_call: TRBJ2-7
cdr3_aa: CASEDHEQYF
cdr3_nt: TGTGCCAGCGAAGACCACGAGCAGTACTTC

d_call: .
clone_size: .
v_call: TRBV29-1
j_call: TRBJ2-7
cdr3_aa: CSVADMNGEQYF
cdr3_nt: TGCAGCGTCGCCGACATGAACGGCGAGCAGTACTTC

d_call: .
clone_size: .
v_call: TRBV5-4
j_call: TRBJ1-2
cdr3_aa: CASSLRLGMFDGYTF
cdr3_nt: TGTGCCAGCAGCTTGCGGCTGGGAATGTTTGATGGCTACACCTTC

d_call: .
clone_size: .
v_call: TRBV6-5
j_call: TRBJ1-1
cdr3_aa: CASSRDSMNTEAFF
cdr3_nt: TGTGCCAGCAGCCGGGACTCCATGAACACTGAAGCTTTCTTT

d_call: TRBD2
clone_size: .
v_call: TRBV5-8
j_call: TRBJ2-3
cdr3_aa: CASDPTSGIADTQYF
cdr3_nt: TGTGCCAGCGATCCCACTAGCGGGATCGCAGATACGCAGTATTTT

d_call: TRBD1
clone_size: .
v_call: TRBV9
j_call: TRBJ2-7
cdr3_aa: CASSVDQGAPEQYF
cdr3_nt: TGTGCCAGCAGCGTAGACCAGGGGGCCCCCGAGCAGTACTTC

d_call: .
clone_size: .
v_call: TRBV3-1/TRBV3-2
j_call: TRBJ2-3
cdr3_aa: CASSRKGGDTQYF
cdr3_nt: TGTGCCAGCAGCCGAAAAGGGGGAGATACGCAGTATTTT

d_call: .
clone_size: .
v_call: TRBV19
j_call: TRBJ2-6
cdr3_aa: CASSTSWSGANVLTF
cdr3_nt: TGTGCCAGTAGTACGAGTTGGTCTGGGGCCAACGTCCTGACTTTC

d_call: TRBD1
clone_size: .
v_call: TRBV2
j_call: TRBJ1-2
cdr3_aa: CASSRTGGYGYTF
cdr3_nt: TGTGCCAGCAGTCGGACAGGGGGATATGGCTACACCTTC

d_call: .
clone_size: few
v_call: TRBV18
j_call: TRBJ2-7
cdr3_aa: CASSPPGRGSYEQYF
cdr3_nt: TGTGCCAGCTCACCTCCGGGACGGGGAAGCTACGAGCAGTACTTC

d_call: .
clone_size: .
v_call: TRBV15
j_call: TRBJ2-7
cdr3_aa: CATSKRDRWYEQYF
cdr3_nt: TGTGCCACCAGCAAGCGGGACAGGTGGTACGAGCAGTACTTC

d_call: .
clone_size: .
v_call: TRBV28
j_call: TRBJ2-7
cdr3_aa: CATLNRAPYEQYF
cdr3_nt: TGTGCCACCCTAAACAGGGCACCCTACGAGCAGTACTTC

d_call: .
clone_size: .
v_call: TRBV4-1
j_call: TRBJ2-5
cdr3_aa: CASSQVLTEETQYF
cdr3_nt: TGCGCCAGCAGCCAAGTGTTGACAGAAGAGACCCAGTACTTC